A selection of T cell receptor beta chains follows, all from one sample in a study of control samples from healthy donors and cancer patients. Profiling relied on immunoSEQ multiplex PCR, and the TCRdb table lists in-frame clones only, not all of them. The sample carries 61,000 or so clones, almost 90% recorded once. Sequencing was done on a sample of PBMCs. All receptors derive from a man aged 55 to 70 with colorectal cancer. Each CDR3 is given with its conserved first and last residue.

TRBJ2-7 TRBV7-2 CASSPQGQSYEQYF
TRBJ2-3 TRBV6-2/TRBV6-3 CASSYSRAEFDTQYF
TRBJ1-4 TRBV28 CASSGGGLGEKLFF
TRBJ1-1 TRBV4-1 CASSPGQPTLQYKAFF
TRBJ2-2 TRBV29-1 CSVAYRAGELFF
TRBJ2-7 TRBV10-2 CASSELLGVSYEQYF
TRBJ1-2 TRBV30 CAWSPDQGYGYTF
TRBJ2-7 TRBV11-2 CASSFERGSSYEQYF
TRBJ2-3 TRBV7-9 CASSPPGAGRDTQYF
TRBJ1-2 TRBV30 CAWGDRVGYYGYTF
TRBJ2-3 TRBV11-2 CASSLVPLATDTQYF
TRBJ2-5 TRBV7-3 CASSLGGQETQYF
TRBJ2-7 TRBV27 CASSSSAGDYEQYF
TRBJ2-1 TRBV2 CASRRGGGYNEQFF
TRBJ2-1 TRBV7-9 CASTITSGGAGNEQFF
TRBJ1-2 TRBV14 CASAGGTVYGYTF
TRBJ2-5 TRBV27 CASRFMGGETQYF
TRBJ1-2 TRBV7-9 CASSFWTGKIINYGYTF
TRBJ2-7 TRBV28 CATSGLAGGSYEQYF
TRBJ2-7 TRBV5-1 CASSTGLDEQYF
TRBJ2-3 TRBV7-2 CASSSRGKADTQYF
TRBJ1-1 TRBV2 CASSLTNTEAFF
TRBJ2-7 TRBV2 CASRQQPPGPYEQYF
TRBJ1-6 TRBV6-2/TRBV6-3 CASSTNFGGSPLHF
TRBJ1-1 TRBV5-6 CASSYPFSRTEAFF
TRBJ2-7 TRBV18 CASSPGHPSYEQYF
TRBJ2-4 TRBV6-2/TRBV6-3 CASSTDRARKNIQYF
TRBJ2-3 TRBV5-1 CASSPDSGTQYF
TRBJ1-2 TRBV7-6 CASSAYRGGYTF
TRBJ1-4 TRBV5-1 CASNPDGRVNEKLFF
TRBJ2-2 TRBV30 CAWGTAYTGELFF
TRBJ1-4 TRBV5-1 CASSFRDRGTTNEKLFF
TRBJ1-1 TRBV7-6 CASTIAGAGQWNTEAFF
TRBJ2-2 TRBV10-2 CASSENRNTGELFF
TRBJ2-2 TRBV5-6 CASSLERLAGGTGELFF
TRBJ1-2 TRBV7-9 CASSLAAETDGYTF
TRBJ1-4 TRBV30 CAWSVGQVTNEKLFF
TRBJ1-2 TRBV5-5 CASSSGTEAFYGYTF
TRBJ2-3 TRBV9 CASSTRTGVTDTQYF
TRBJ1-6 TRBV21-1 CASKGILHF
TRBJ1-6 TRBV7-9 CASTKTGEYDSPLHF
TRBJ2-3 TRBV6-5 CASSPNTDTQYF
TRBJ2-7 TRBV11-2 CASSLDLGLGHYEQYF
TRBJ2-7 TRBV28 CASSPPGPGYEQYF
TRBJ1-2 TRBV24-1 CATKRGTADGYTF
TRBJ2-3 TRBV5-1 CASTDSPTDTQYF
TRBJ2-7 TRBV6-5 CASSIRDNYEQYF
TRBJ2-2 TRBV5-1 CASSSDGLAGRSTGELFF
TRBJ2-2 TRBV7-3 CASSLKGEGTGELFF
TRBJ2-1 TRBV5-4 CASYDPVGRGGYNEQFF
TRBJ2-5 TRBV19 CASSMASGPQETQYF
TRBJ2-6 TRBV6-6 CASSSLSGANVLTF
TRBJ2-1 TRBV27 CASSLLIGVEQFF
TRBJ1-6 TRBV11-2 CASRAFGSKPYNSPLHF
TRBJ1-2 TRBV28 CASSLLYGGKYGYTF